What follows are 10 T cell receptor beta chains derived from one specimen sequenced in a study of T-cell memory formation after mild COVID-19. TCRdb called the 5' RACE reads again in MiXCR, with one record for every CDR3 protein. The profile shows about 440,000 distinct CDR3 sequences, roughly 20% of them singletons. Sequencing used PBMCs or a T cell subset sorted from them (not recorded which). Source of these receptors: an adult woman who had mild COVID-19 (a few samples of this study predate the infection). Cell type and time point are not known.

J is TRBJ1-2 and V is TRBV7-2; D is undetermined. The CDR3 length is 12 residues. The V gene lost 2 bases and the J gene lost 1 base, with 2 bases spanning the gap. The germline CDR1 and CDR2 sequences are SGHTA and FQGNSA. The CDR3: CASSLLNYGYTF. CDR3 DNA sequence: TGTGCCAGCAGCTTACTTAACTATGGCTACACCTTC.

The chain employs TRBV6-5 and TRBJ1-3; no definite D call. CDR3 length: 16 amino acids. V was shortened by 4 bases and J by 4 bases, with 17 bases between the two germline ends. The germline CDR1 and CDR2 sequences are MNHEY and SVGAGI. CDR3 nucleotide sequence: TGTGCCAGCAGTTCGACTCGCGGGGTTTTGGGAAACACCATATATTTT. Translation gives CASSSTRGVLGNTIYF.

Ten or more counts support this clonotype. J is TRBJ1-5 and V is TRBV6-2 or TRBV6-3; tentative D call: TRBD1 (5 bases). The CDR3 is 16 amino acids. V shed 2 bases and J shed 2 bases, with 13 bases lying between them. The germline V gene has CDR1 MNHEY and CDR2 SVGEGT. CDR3 DNA: TGTGCCAGCAGTTACGGTGGCAGGGCAGGCAATCAGCCCCAGCATTTT. This sequence encodes CASSYGGRAGNQPQHF.

This clonotype showed up just a few times. CDR3 in amino acids: CASSFGELTYGYTF. CDR3 nucleotides: TGTGCCAGCAGCTTTGGGGAGTTGACCTATGGCTACACCTTC. The chain uses TRBV5-6 and TRBJ1-2; D is ambiguous. The CDR3 has 14 amino acids. Germline CDR1 is SGHDT and CDR2 is YYEEEE. Trimming removed 2 bases at V and 4 bases at J, with 12 bases between.

This clonotype appeared once. The chain uses TRBV5-4 and TRBJ2-7, with D maybe TRBD1 (5 bases). Trimming cost V 0 bases and J 7 bases, with 14 bases left between them. The CDR3 loop spans 14 amino acids. Germline loops: CDR1 SGHNT, CDR2 YYREEE (reference sequence). The CDR3 loop is CASSLVGHPSEQYF. The CDR3 nucleotides are TGTGCCAGCAGCTTGGTTGGACACCCCTCGGAGCAGTACTTC.

The J gene is TRBJ1-2, the V gene TRBV12-3 or TRBV12-4; 12 bases align to TRBD1. The junction had 5 bases not matched to a gene; V was cut back by 1 base and J by 8 bases. The CDR3 sequence is 15 residues long. The CDR3 loop reads CASSLVGQGAGGYTF. CDR3 DNA: TGTGCCAGCAGTTTAGTGGGACAGGGGGCGGGAGGCTACACCTTC.

This clonotype was found many times. V is TRBV3-1 and J is TRBJ2-7; possibly TRBD1 for D (6 bases). In germline, CDR1 is LGHDT, CDR2 YNNKEL (reference sequence). Trimming removed 6 bases at V and 2 bases at J, with 17 bases between. The CDR3 loop spans 15 amino acids. CDR3 in amino acids: CASSVGFTGPYEQYF. For the CDR3, the DNA is TGTGCCAGCAGTGTCGGGTTTACAGGGCCCTACGAGCAGTACTTC.

This chain connects TRBV6-6 to TRBJ2-3; D may correspond to TRBD1 or TRBD2 (5 bases each). The CDR3 sequence is 15 residues long. Per germline, CDR1 MNHNY and CDR2 SVGAGI (reference sequence). The V gene lost 2 bases and the J gene lost 2 bases, with 11 bases spanning the gap. Here the CDR3 DNA reads TGTGCCAGCAGTTACGGGGGAGCCTACACAGATACGCAGTATTTT. Residues: CASSYGGAYTDTQYF.

This clonotype appeared many times. The CDR3 DNA reads TGCGCCAGCGGGGAAGGGACGTTGTATGGCTACACCTTC. This encodes CASGEGTLYGYTF. V gene TRBV5-1 combines with J gene TRBJ1-2; D perhaps matches TRBD1 (5 bases). The CDR3 consists of 13 residues. Germline V gene sequence: CDR1 SGHRS, CDR2 YFSETQ. V was trimmed by 7 bases and J by 5 bases, leaving 15 bases between them.

The V gene is TRBV7-2, the J gene TRBJ2-7; 7 positions match TRBD1. CDR1 SGHTA and CDR2 FQGNSA come from the germline V gene. CDR3 length: 14 residues. Unmatched junction bases numbered 5, after V lost 5 bases and J lost 1 base. CDR3 sequence (DNA): TGTGCCAGCAGCCTACAGGGGCAATCCTACGAGCAGTACTTC. Its translation is CASSLQGQSYEQYF.